Below, one T cell receptor beta chain is given with its context. The data derive from a study of blood T cell repertoires in COVID-19. The germline gives CDR1 ENHRY, CDR2 SYGVKD. CDR3 length: 13 amino acids. Deletions cut 3 bases from V and 2 bases from J, with 8 bases between. Data came from immunoSEQ multiplex PCR; TCRdb stores just in-frame clones and leaves some out. Of about 94,000 clones listed, about 86% are singletons. The J gene is TRBJ2-7, the V gene TRBV10-3; weak D call: TRBD1 (5 bases). The receptor's source is a woman aged 60 to 75 in a cohort sampled during active or convalescent COVID-19. What was sequenced was peripheral blood. This chain's CDR3 is CAISDSTAYEQYF. CDR3 coding DNA: TGTGCCATCAGTGACTCGACAGCCTACGAGCAGTACTTC.